This TCR beta chain is drawn from a study of regulatory T cells in long-lasting Graves disease. Study-wide points: New patients shared fewer public clonotypes (around 980) than persistent patients did (about 3,000).

This clonotype came up a few times. Its antigen is unknown. The authors built TCR beta libraries using iRepertoire HTBI primers and Arm-PCR of CDR3 regions. MiXCR was run by TCRdb on the multiplex PCR reads, yielding one entry per CDR3 protein. This table holds roughly 530,000 distinct CDR3 sequences, about 16% found once. Germline V lookup: CDR1 MNHEY, CDR2 SMNVEV (reference sequence). There are 17 residues in the CDR3. V lost 7 bases and J 2 bases, leaving 18 bases between the germline ends. Time point indicated: newly diagnosed GD, antithyroid drugs for less than 3 months. PBMC RNA was the source of the TCR library. The authors drew patients from an endocrinology department in Xi'an, China. These same data were also listed under a study on T cells in Graves' hyperthyroidism and ophthalmopathy.

The TCR sequence derives from a woman aged 35 to 60 with Graves disease. The sequenced sample was peripheral blood mononuclear cells (PBMCs), obtained at new diagnosis, from a patient treated with antithyroid drugs. This chain uses TRBV27 with TRBJ1-6; D possibly corresponds to TRBD1 (5 bases). CDR3 in amino acids: CASTPYGGITYNSPLHF. The CDR3 DNA reads as TGTGCCAGCACCCCTTACGGGGGTATCACCTATAATTCACCCCTCCACTTT.